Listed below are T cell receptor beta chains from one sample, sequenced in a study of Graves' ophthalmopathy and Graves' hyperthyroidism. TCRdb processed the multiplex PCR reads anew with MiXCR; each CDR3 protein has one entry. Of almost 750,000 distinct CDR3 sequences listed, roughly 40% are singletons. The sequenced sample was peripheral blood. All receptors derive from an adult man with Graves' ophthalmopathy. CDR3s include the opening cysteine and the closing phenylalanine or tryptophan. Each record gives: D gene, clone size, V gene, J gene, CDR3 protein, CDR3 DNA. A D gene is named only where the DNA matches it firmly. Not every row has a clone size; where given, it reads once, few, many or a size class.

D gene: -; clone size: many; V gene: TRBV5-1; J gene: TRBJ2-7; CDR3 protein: CASSLGTTFYEQYF; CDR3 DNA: TGCGCCAGCAGCTTGGGGACTACCTTCTACGAGCAGTACTTC
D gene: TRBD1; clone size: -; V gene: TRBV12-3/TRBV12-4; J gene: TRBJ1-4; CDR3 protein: CASRVWDSNEKLFF; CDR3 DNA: TGTGCCAGCAGGGTATGGGACAGTAATGAAAAACTGTTTTTT
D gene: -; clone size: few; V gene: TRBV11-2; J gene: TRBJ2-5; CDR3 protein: CASSYWGTQETQYF; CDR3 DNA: TGTGCCAGCAGTTACTGGGGGACTCAAGAGACCCAGTACTTC
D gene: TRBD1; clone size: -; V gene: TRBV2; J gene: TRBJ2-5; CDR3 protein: CASRGGYPESQYF; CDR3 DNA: TGTGCCAGCAGAGGGGGCTATCCCGAGAGCCAGTACTTC
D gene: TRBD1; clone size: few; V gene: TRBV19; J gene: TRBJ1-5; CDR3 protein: CASSIMGQVLNQPQHF; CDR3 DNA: TGTGCCAGTAGTATAATGGGACAGGTCCTCAATCAGCCCCAGCATTTT
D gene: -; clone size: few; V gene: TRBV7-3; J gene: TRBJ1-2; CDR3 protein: CASSLFPRNLDGYTF; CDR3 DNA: TGTGCCAGCAGCTTATTCCCCAGGAACCTGGACGGCTACACCTTC
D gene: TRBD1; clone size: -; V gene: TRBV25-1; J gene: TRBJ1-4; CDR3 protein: CASSYGQGRTNEKLFF; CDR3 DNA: TGTGCCAGCAGTTACGGACAGGGGAGAACTAATGAAAAACTGTTTTTT
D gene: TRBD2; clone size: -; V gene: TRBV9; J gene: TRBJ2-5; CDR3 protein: CASSVGTSGGPHQETQYF; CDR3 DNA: TGTGCCAGCAGCGTCGGGACTAGCGGGGGGCCGCATCAAGAGACCCAGTACTTC
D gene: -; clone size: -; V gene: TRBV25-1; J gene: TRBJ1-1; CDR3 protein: CASSAPGGRSTEAFF; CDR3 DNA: TGTGCCAGCAGTGCCCCCGGCGGGCGGAGCACTGAAGCTTTCTTT
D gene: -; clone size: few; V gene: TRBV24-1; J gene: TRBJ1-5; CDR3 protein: CASSTRALESNQPQHF; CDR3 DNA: TGTGCCAGCAGTACCCGGGCCCTAGAAAGCAATCAGCCCCAGCATTTT
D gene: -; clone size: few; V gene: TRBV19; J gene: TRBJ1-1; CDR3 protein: CASSQQGPTEAFF; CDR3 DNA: TGTGCCAGTAGTCAGCAGGGGCCGACTGAAGCTTTCTTT
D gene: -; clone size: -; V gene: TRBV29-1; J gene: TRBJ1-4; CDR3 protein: CSVVQGGEKLFF; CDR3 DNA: TGCAGCGTAGTACAAGGCGGTGAAAAACTGTTTTTT
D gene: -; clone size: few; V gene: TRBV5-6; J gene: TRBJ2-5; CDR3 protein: CASSFGTQETQYF; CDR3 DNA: TGTGCCAGCAGCTTCGGCACGCAAGAGACCCAGTACTTC
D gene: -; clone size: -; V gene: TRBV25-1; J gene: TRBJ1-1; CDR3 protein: CASSYSSTRFFRGAAAAFF; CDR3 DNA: TGTGCCAGCAGTTACTCCAGCACTAGGTTCTTCCGGGGCGCGGCGGCAGCTTTCTTT
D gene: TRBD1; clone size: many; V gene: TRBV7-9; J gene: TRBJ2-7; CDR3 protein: CASSPDREYEQYF; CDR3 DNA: TGTGCCAGCAGCCCGGACAGGGAATACGAGCAGTACTTC